This T cell receptor (beta chain) was recovered during a study of blood T cells in healthy people across ages. V was shortened by 5 bases and J by 0 bases, with 12 bases between the two germline ends. The CDR3 is 15 residues long. Looked up from germline, CDR1 is SGDLS and CDR2 is YYNGEE. As for this clonotype: The antigen remains unidentified.

Broader study findings: Diversity was estimated from one million T cells, and these estimates were considered underestimates.

For the second PCR, which ran for roughly 7 to 11 cycles, a sample-barcoded 5' primer and a J-beta primer mix were used. Via MiXCR, TCRdb re-called the 5' RACE reads, giving one row per CDR3 protein. Found here are approximately 1,700,000 distinct CDR3 sequences, about 39% of them singletons; the top ten hold roughly 23%. This clonotype originated in a human donor in good health. The chain recombines TRBV9 with TRBJ1-5; D unclear. Sequences were obtained from blood. In DNA, the CDR3 is TGTGCCAGCAGTCCCGGACGGTATAGCAATCAGCCCCAGCATTTT. The encoded protein is CASSPGRYSNQPQHF.